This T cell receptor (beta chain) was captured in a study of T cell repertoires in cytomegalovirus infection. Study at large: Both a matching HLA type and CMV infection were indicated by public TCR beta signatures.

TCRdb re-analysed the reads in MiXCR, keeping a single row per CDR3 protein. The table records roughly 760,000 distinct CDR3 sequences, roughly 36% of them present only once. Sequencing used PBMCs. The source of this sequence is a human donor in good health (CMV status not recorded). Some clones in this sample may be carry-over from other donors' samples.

This CDR3 is CSAGTVSGVQPQHF. CDR3 bases: TGCAGTGCTGGGACGGTCTCAGGGGTTCAGCCCCAGCATTTT. The chain carries TRBV20-1 and TRBJ1-5; possibly TRBD1 for D (6 bases). Germline CDR1 and CDR2: DFQATT and SNEGSKA (reference sequence). The CDR3 extends over 14 amino acids. V was trimmed by 5 bases and J by 6 bases, leaving 17 bases between them.